The 17 T cell receptor beta chains listed next were all sequenced from one sample in a study of shared clonotypes between healthy human individuals. Data came from immunoSEQ multiplex PCR; TCRdb stores just in-frame clones and leaves some out. The sample shows about 2.3 million clones, approximately 93% of them seen only once. The sequencing input was naive CD4+ T cells from PBMCs. Indicated subset: CD45RA+ positively selected. These TCRs come from a young man in good health. Some clones in this sample may be carry-over from other donors' samples.

V usage is TRBV28 and J usage is TRBJ1-4; unclear D gene. V lost 4 bases and J lost 15, with 3 bases in between. Germline lookup yields CDR1 MDHEN and CDR2 SYDVKM. CDR3 size: 8 residues. The CDR3 DNA follows: TGTGCCAGCAGTTGGGTGTTTTTT. Its protein product is CASSWVFF.

Comment on this clone: The same CDR3 arises from other DNA sequences in this sample as well. This rearrangement joins TRBV5-1 to TRBJ1-2; 8 nucleotides line up with TRBD1. Losses at the gene ends were 0 bases for V and 8 bases for J; bases not matched to a gene: 6. CDR3 length: 14 residues. CDR1 SGHRS and CDR2 YFSETQ come from the germline V gene. The DNA of the CDR3 is TGCGCCAGCAGCTTGGGGCAGGGGGCGTACGGCTACACCTTC. Protein product: CASSLGQGAYGYTF.

The chain uses TRBV7-2 and TRBJ2-7, with 10 bases lining up with TRBD1. The trim removed 1 base at V and 5 bases at J, leaving 5 bases unmatched. CDR3 length: 15 amino acids. Germline CDR1 and CDR2: SGHTA and FQGNSA. CDR3 bases: TGTGCCAGCAGCTTAGGGGGACAGGGGTTGGACGAGCAGTACTTC. Its translation: CASSLGGQGLDEQYF.

This clone was counted once. The chain recombines TRBV10-3 with TRBJ2-7; D is ambiguous. This CDR3 has 12 amino acids. Germline V gives CDR1 ENHRY, CDR2 SYGVKD. V lost 7 bases and J 5 bases, leaving 12 bases between the germline ends. The CDR3: CAITVERNEQYF. DNA of the CDR3: TGTGCCATCACGGTGGAGCGTAACGAGCAGTACTTC.

This chain connects TRBV5-4 to TRBJ2-1; 12 nucleotides match TRBD2. CDR1 is SGHNT, CDR2 YYREEE, per germline (reference sequence). The CDR3 runs 15 residues. Losses at the gene ends were 3 bases for V and 9 bases for J; bases not matched to a gene: 7. As DNA, the CDR3 is TGTGCCAGCAGCTCTCGACTAGCGGGAGACGGTGAGCAGTTCTTC. Its protein is CASSSRLAGDGEQFF.

The chain joins TRBV18 to TRBJ2-5; D unclear. Trimming left V 4 bases short and J 1 base short, with 7 bases between. The CDR3 sequence is 13 residues long. CDR1 and CDR2 (germline): KGHSH, LQKENI. CDR3 DNA sequence: TGTGCCAGCTCACAAACGCTCCAAGAGACCCAGTACTTC. It translates to CASSQTLQETQYF.

This chain uses TRBV4-1 with TRBJ2-1, with D perhaps TRBD1 or TRBD2 (5 bases each). Germline V CDR1 and CDR2: MGHRA, YSYEKL. The CDR3 loop spans 17 amino acids. Trimming removed 1 base at V and 1 base at J, with 14 bases between. CDR3 in amino acids: CASSQGGGPSSYNEQFF. DNA for the CDR3: TGCGCCAGCAGCCAAGGTGGGGGTCCCTCGTCCTACAATGAGCAGTTCTTC.

V gene TRBV6-5 combines with J gene TRBJ2-5; D may match TRBD1 or TRBD2 (6 bases each). The V end was cut by 5 bases, the J end by 5 bases, with 12 bases between. CDR3 length: 13 amino acids. In germline, CDR1 is MNHEY, CDR2 SVGAGI. This CDR3 reads CASSPTGGETQYF. The CDR3 DNA follows: TGTGCCAGCAGTCCGACAGGAGGGGAGACCCAGTACTTC.

This chain uses TRBV5-1 with TRBJ2-1, with 10 nucleotides matching TRBD1. The V segment lost 0 bases and the J segment 1 base; nucleotides outside the gene matches: 1. Per the germline V gene, CDR1 is SGHRS and CDR2 is YFSETQ. There are 16 residues in the CDR3. Here the CDR3 reads CASSLADRGSYNEQFF. The CDR3 bases are TGCGCCAGCAGCTTGGCGGACAGGGGGTCCTACAATGAGCAGTTCTTC. Full variable domain (outside the CDR3, taken from reference TRBV5-1 and TRBJ2-1): KAGVTQTPRYLIKTRGQQVTLSCSPISGHRSVSWYQQTPGQGLQFLFEYFSETQRNKGNFPGRFSGRQFSNSRSEMNVSTLELGDSALYLCASSLADRGSYNEQFFGPGTRLTVL.

The V and J genes are TRBV7-9 and TRBJ2-7; TRBD1 aligns across 9 bases. J gave up 3 bases and V 5 bases, and 8 bases lay outside the gene matches. CDR3 length: 15 amino acids. CDR1 and CDR2 from the germline V gene are SEHNR and FQNEAQ (reference sequence). The CDR3: CASSRPGTGNYEQYF. CDR3 DNA: TGTGCCAGCAGCCGACCCGGGACAGGGAACTACGAGCAGTACTTC.

The rearrangement links TRBV2 to TRBJ1-1; TRBD1 aligns across 11 bases. Losses at the gene ends were 7 bases for V and 4 bases for J; bases not matched to a gene: 8. This CDR3 is 15 amino acids long. In germline, CDR1 is SNHLY, CDR2 FYNNEI. CDR3 protein: CASNGQGAAVTEAFF. DNA for the CDR3: TGTGCCAGCAATGGACAGGGGGCAGCCGTCACTGAAGCTTTCTTT.

The rearrangement uses TRBV11-3 and TRBJ2-1; D is uncertain. Germline V lookup: CDR1 SGHNT, CDR2 YENEEA. The CDR3 is 14 residues long. Trimming pared 0 bases from V and 6 bases from J, leaving 9 bases between. In DNA, the CDR3 is TGTGCCAGCAGCTTAGATCCGAACTTCAATGAGCAGTTCTTC. It is translated as CASSLDPNFNEQFF.

The chain is built from TRBV7-2 and TRBJ2-1, with a tentative D call TRBD2 (7 bases). Germline V gives CDR1 SGHTA, CDR2 FQGNSA. The ends were cut back, 3 bases at V and 1 base at J, with 13 bases in the middle. The CDR3 totals 16 residues. Here the CDR3 reads CASSFGGAGSYNEQFF. In DNA form, the CDR3 reads TGTGCCAGCAGCTTTGGGGGGGCAGGGTCCTACAATGAGCAGTTCTTC.

V usage is TRBV2 and J usage is TRBJ1-2; no clear D gene. The V end lost 5 bases, the J end lost 2 bases, and 9 bases lay between the germline ends. Germline CDR1 SNHLY, CDR2 FYNNEI. The CDR3 has 13 amino acids. CDR3 loop: CASSQDGNYGYTF. Here the CDR3 DNA reads TGTGCCAGCAGTCAGGACGGGAACTATGGCTACACCTTC.

The chain uses TRBV6-5 and TRBJ2-2; 9 nucleotides match TRBD2. This CDR3 is 15 amino acids long. Losses at the gene ends were 4 bases for V and 7 bases for J; bases not matched to a gene: 7. CDR1 MNHEY and CDR2 SVGAGI come from the germline V gene. CDR3 loop: CASSSLAGLGGELFF. The DNA for the CDR3 is TGTGCCAGCAGTTCCCTAGCGGGATTGGGCGGGGAGCTGTTTTTT.

This clone occurred once. The genes are TRBV18 and TRBJ2-1, with 15 bases identical to TRBD2. Germline values: CDR1 KGHSH, CDR2 LQKENI. V trimming: 1 base; J trimming: 0 bases; junction bases outside the gene matches: 10. The CDR3 totals 21 residues. DNA for the CDR3: TGTGCCAGCTCACCACTCGGACTAGCGGGAGGGTATATTGGCTCCTACAATGAGCAGTTCTTC. Encoded protein: CASSPLGLAGGYIGSYNEQFF.

Points on this clone: Other DNA variants within this sample encode the same CDR3. CDR3 loop: CASSVGGTEAFF. CDR3 nucleotides: TGTGCCAGCAGCGTAGGGGGGACTGAAGCTTTCTTT. The gene calls are TRBV9 and TRBJ1-1; a weak D match, TRBD1 (5 bases). Looked up from germline, CDR1 is SGDLS and CDR2 is YYNGEE. CDR3 length equals 12 residues. Trimming stripped 0 bases from V and 5 bases from J, with 5 bases between.